The rows below give T cell receptor beta chains drawn from one sample of a study of immune evolution from preneoplasia to lung adenocarcinoma. TCRdb's table, derived via immunoSEQ multiplex PCR, lists solely in-frame clones and lacks some. Of around 2,400 clones listed, 77% are singletons. The specimen was FFPE adjacent normal lung tissue. These receptors came from a person between 55 and 80 years old with lung adenocarcinoma. CDR3s include the opening cysteine and the closing phenylalanine or tryptophan. Each record gives: CDR3 DNA, CDR3 protein, D gene, V gene, clone size, J gene. The D gene is left open where the match is weak. Clone size is not always given. Where it is, it says once, few, many or a class for expanded clones.

CDR3 DNA: TGTGCCTGGTTTTACCGGGACAGGGACGGGAAGACAGAGAACACTGAAGCTTTCTTT
CDR3 protein: CAWFYRDRDGKTENTEAFF
D gene: TRBD1
V gene: TRBV30
clone size: NA
J gene: TRBJ1-1

CDR3 DNA: TGTGCCAGCAGCTCGGGACGAATCTCCTACGAGCAGTACTTC
CDR3 protein: CASSSGRISYEQYF
D gene: NA
V gene: TRBV7-2
clone size: NA
J gene: TRBJ2-7

CDR3 DNA: TGTGCCAGCAGCTTCTATCTGGGAACTGAAGCTTTCTTT
CDR3 protein: CASSFYLGTEAFF
D gene: NA
V gene: TRBV11-1
clone size: NA
J gene: TRBJ1-1

CDR3 DNA: TGTGCCAGCAGCTTCAGTCCTGACGAGCAGTACTTC
CDR3 protein: CASSFSPDEQYF
D gene: NA
V gene: TRBV7-9
clone size: NA
J gene: TRBJ2-7

CDR3 DNA: TGTGCCACCTCGGAGGGACAGTTAAATTCACCCCTCCACTTT
CDR3 protein: CATSEGQLNSPLHF
D gene: TRBD1
V gene: TRBV28
clone size: NA
J gene: TRBJ1-6

CDR3 DNA: TGCGCCAGCAGCCCACGGACAGGGAGCTCCTACGAGCAGTACTTC
CDR3 protein: CASSPRTGSSYEQYF
D gene: TRBD1
V gene: TRBV4-1
clone size: NA
J gene: TRBJ2-7

CDR3 DNA: TGTGCCAGCAGCCAAACTAGCGGGGGGGCCGGTTTTACAGATACGCAGTATTTT
CDR3 protein: CASSQTSGGAGFTDTQYF
D gene: TRBD2
V gene: TRBV27
clone size: NA
J gene: TRBJ2-3

CDR3 DNA: TGTGCCAGCACCGGCCCCTGGACATCAGGGGAGCTGTTTTTT
CDR3 protein: CASTGPWTSGELFF
D gene: NA
V gene: TRBV9
clone size: few
J gene: TRBJ2-2

CDR3 DNA: TGTGCCAGCAGCTTAGCGGGTGGAGAGAACTATGGCTACACCTTC
CDR3 protein: CASSLAGGENYGYTF
D gene: NA
V gene: TRBV7-2
clone size: NA
J gene: TRBJ1-2

CDR3 DNA: TGTGCCAGCTCACCCCGGGGGCTGGGGACCGGGGAGCTGTTTTTT
CDR3 protein: CASSPRGLGTGELFF
D gene: NA
V gene: TRBV18
clone size: NA
J gene: TRBJ2-2

CDR3 DNA: TGTGCCAGCACCCAAAGAGGCTCTGGGGCCAACGTCCTGACTTTC
CDR3 protein: CASTQRGSGANVLTF
D gene: NA
V gene: TRBV11-1
clone size: NA
J gene: TRBJ2-6

CDR3 DNA: TGTGCCAGCAGTTCGACGGATAGCAATCAGCCCCAGCATTTT
CDR3 protein: CASSSTDSNQPQHF
D gene: NA
V gene: TRBV6-5
clone size: NA
J gene: TRBJ1-5

CDR3 DNA: TGTGCCAGCTCCACGGGGGGCTGGTCCTACGAGCAGTACTTC
CDR3 protein: CASSTGGWSYEQYF
D gene: NA
V gene: TRBV6-1
clone size: once
J gene: TRBJ2-7